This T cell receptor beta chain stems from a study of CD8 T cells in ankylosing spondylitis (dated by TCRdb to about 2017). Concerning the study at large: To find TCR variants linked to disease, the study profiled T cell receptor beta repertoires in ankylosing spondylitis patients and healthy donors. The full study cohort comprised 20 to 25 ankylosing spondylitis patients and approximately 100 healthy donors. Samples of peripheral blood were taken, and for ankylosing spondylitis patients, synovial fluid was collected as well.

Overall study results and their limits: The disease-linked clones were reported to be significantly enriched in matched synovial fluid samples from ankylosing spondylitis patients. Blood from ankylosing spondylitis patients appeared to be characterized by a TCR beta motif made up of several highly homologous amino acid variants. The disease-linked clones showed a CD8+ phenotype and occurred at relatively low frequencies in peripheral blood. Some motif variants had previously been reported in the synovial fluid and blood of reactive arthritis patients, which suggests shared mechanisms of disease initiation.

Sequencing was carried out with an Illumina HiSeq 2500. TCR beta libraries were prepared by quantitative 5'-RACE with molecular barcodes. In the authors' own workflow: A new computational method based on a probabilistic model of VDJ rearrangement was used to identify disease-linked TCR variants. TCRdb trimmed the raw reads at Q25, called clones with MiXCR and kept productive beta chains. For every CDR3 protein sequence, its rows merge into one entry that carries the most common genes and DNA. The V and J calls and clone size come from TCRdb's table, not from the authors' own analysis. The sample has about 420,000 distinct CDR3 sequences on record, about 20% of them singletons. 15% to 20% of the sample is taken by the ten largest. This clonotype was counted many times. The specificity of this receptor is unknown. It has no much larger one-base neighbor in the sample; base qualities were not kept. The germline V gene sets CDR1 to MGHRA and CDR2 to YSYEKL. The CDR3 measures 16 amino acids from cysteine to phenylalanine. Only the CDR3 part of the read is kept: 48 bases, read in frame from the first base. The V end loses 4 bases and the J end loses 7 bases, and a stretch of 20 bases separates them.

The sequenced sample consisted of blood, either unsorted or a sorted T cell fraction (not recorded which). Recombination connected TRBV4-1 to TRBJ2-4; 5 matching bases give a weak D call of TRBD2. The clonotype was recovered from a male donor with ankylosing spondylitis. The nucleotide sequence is TGCGCCAGCAGCCTGTTCCCAAGGGAGAAAGGGAACATTCAGTACTTC. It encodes CASSLFPREKGNIQYF.